This record looks at one T cell receptor (beta chain) sequence and its context. In the authors' workflow: Reference gene primer amplification in the assay estimated nucleated cell counts. The method was immunoSEQ multiplex PCR; TCRdb's version includes in-frame clones alone and lacks a portion of them. The DNA gave D and trimming, while V, J and clone size come from that table. The sample lists some 200,000 clones, 84% occurring once. Germline V gene sequence: CDR1 SNHLY, CDR2 FYNNEI. V dropped 6 bases and J dropped 10; count of bases not matched to a gene: 4. The CDR3 has 13 amino acids. This record comes from a study of blood T cell repertoires in COVID-19. Study background: Acute and convalescent COVID-19 specimens originated in the United States, Italy and Spain. Sample material is recorded as cDNA or gDNA derived from T cells, B-cell-depleted T cells, or PBMCs.

The sequencing input was peripheral blood. V is TRBV2 and J is TRBJ1-4; 11 positions agree with TRBD1. The source of this sequence is a human donor with acute or convalescent COVID-19. The donor label of this sample is uncertain. The CDR3 bases are TGTGCCAGCAGCGGACAGGGGGCTGGAAAACTGTTTTTT. It codes for CASSGQGAGKLFF.